This T cell receptor (beta chain) was sequenced in a study of blood T cell repertoires in COVID-19. Seattle's enrolled individuals joined amid active infection and were then monitored longitudinally. Using immunoSEQ multiplex PCR, the repertoire was profiled, and TCRdb retains in-frame clones only, with some absent. The repertoire has over 250,000 clones, roughly 83% of them found once; the top ten carry roughly 1.5%. The CDR3 totals 13 residues. Germline-derived CDR1 and CDR2 are KGHSH and LQKENI. Trimming removed 3 bases from V and 6 bases from J, with 9 bases in between. The chain is built from TRBV18 and TRBJ1-5; D not certain. The sample consisted of peripheral blood. The receptor was derived from a human donor with COVID-19, enrolled during active disease. The donor label of this sample is uncertain. CDR3 residues: CASSPVGVQPQHF. The CDR3 bases are TGTGCCAGCTCACCCGTCGGGGTTCAGCCCCAGCATTTT.